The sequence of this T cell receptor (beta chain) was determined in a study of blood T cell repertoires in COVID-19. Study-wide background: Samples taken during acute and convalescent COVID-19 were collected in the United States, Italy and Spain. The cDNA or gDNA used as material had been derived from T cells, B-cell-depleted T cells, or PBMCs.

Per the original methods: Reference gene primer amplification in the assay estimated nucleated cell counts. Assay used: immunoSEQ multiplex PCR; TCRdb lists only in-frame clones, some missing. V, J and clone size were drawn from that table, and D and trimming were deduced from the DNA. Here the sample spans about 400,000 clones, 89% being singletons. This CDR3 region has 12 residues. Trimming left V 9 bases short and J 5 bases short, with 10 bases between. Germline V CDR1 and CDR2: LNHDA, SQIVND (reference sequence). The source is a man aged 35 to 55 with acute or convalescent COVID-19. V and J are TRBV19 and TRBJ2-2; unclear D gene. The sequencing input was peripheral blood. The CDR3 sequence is CASAGITGELFF. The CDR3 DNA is TGTGCCAGCGCCGGTATAACCGGGGAGCTGTTTTTT.